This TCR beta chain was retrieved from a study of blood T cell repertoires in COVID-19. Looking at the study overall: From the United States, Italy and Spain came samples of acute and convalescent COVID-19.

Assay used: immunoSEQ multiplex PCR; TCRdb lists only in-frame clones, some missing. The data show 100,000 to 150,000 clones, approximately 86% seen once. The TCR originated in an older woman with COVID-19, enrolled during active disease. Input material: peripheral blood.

The CDR3 region is CSGKRGAETQYF. The CDR3 DNA follows: TGCAGCGGGAAGCGGGGGGCAGAGACCCAGTACTTC. The rearrangement links TRBV29-1 to TRBJ2-5, with TRBD2 matching 9 bases. Germline loops: CDR1 SQVTM, CDR2 ANQGSEA. The CDR3 loop spans 12 amino acids. V gave up 7 bases and J gave up 4 bases; unmatched junction bases: 4. Full variable domain (remainder filled in from reference TRBV29-1 and TRBJ2-5): SAVISQKPSRDICQRGTSLTIQCQVDSQVTMMFWYRQQPGQSLTLIATANQGSEATYESGFVIDKFPISRPNLTFSTLTVSNMSPEDSSIYLCSGKRGAETQYFGPGTRLLVL.